The present entry profiles one T cell receptor (beta chain) with its context. Using immunoSEQ multiplex PCR, the repertoire was profiled, and TCRdb retains in-frame clones only, with some absent. The sample includes tens of thousands of clones, 69% seen only once; the top ten take under 15%. Germline V gene data show CDR1 as SEHNR and CDR2 as FQNEAQ (reference sequence). Deletions cut 2 bases from V and 3 bases from J, with 10 bases between. The CDR3 sequence is 15 residues long. The data were obtained in a study of tumor-infiltrating lymphocytes in localized non-small cell lung cancer. On the study more broadly: From each patient, both tumor and uninvolved lung, non-adjacent to tumor, were sampled.

The receptor's source is a human donor with non-small cell lung cancer. This chain uses TRBV7-9 with TRBJ2-2, with D possibly matching TRBD2 (5 bases). Material for sequencing was lung tumor tissue. Written as DNA, the CDR3 is TGTGCCAGCAGCTTAACTAGGGCGGACACCGGGGAGCTGTTTTTT. Translating gives CASSLTRADTGELFF.